This record looks at one TCR beta chain sequence and its context. Its antigen remains undetermined. Base qualities are not recorded, but no much larger clone differs from it by a single base. The immunoSEQ Assay was the method used to sequence TCRbeta CDR3 regions. After extraction, genomic DNA underwent amplification by bias-controlled multiplex PCR, followed by high-throughput sequencing. On the study's bioinformatics: To quantify the absolute abundance of every unique TCRbeta CDR3 region, sequences were collapsed and filtered. T cell fraction was estimated by normalization of TCRbeta template counts to usable DNA, with usable DNA being measured through amplification of reference genes present in all nucleated cells. Repertoire TCRs were annotated as SARS-CoV-2-specific by exact matching of V gene, CDR3 amino acid sequence and J gene to a known reactive TCR set. MIRA supplied the reference SARS-CoV-2 TCR set, which was filtered for enrichment in COVID-19-positive ImmuneCODE repertoires so that public or cross-reactive TCRs were removed. Using the MIRA antigens, annotated TCRs were further analysed by specific ORF or by position within an ORF. Breadth was defined as the number of annotated unique rearrangements divided by the total number of unique productive rearrangements, and depth was defined as the summed frequency of the annotated unique rearrangements. TCR breadth was compared between groups using two-sided Wilcoxon rank-sum tests. TCRdb mirrors the immuneACCESS table, restricted to in-frame sequences. Some clones are absent from its copies; in checked studies, under half trace to an unresolved V gene, and the reason for the others is unknown. D and trimming come from the DNA, and the V and J calls and clone size come from that table. The sample yields 240,000 or so clones; roughly 90% were counted once. The top ten clones comprise around 10% of the sample.

The sample is drawn from a study of Ad26.COV2.S vaccination and SARS-CoV-2 variants (dated by TCRdb to the early 2020s). For the wider study: Donors in the vaccine arm were drawn from COV1001, a multicentre, randomized, double-blind, placebo-controlled phase I-IIa trial testing Ad26.COV2.S in healthy adults. Investigators remained blinded to trial group allocation during experiments and outcome assessment. Trial participants were randomized into five groups of five, in which low-dose or high-dose Ad26.COV2.S was given once or twice, or placebo was given on both occasions. Dosing of Ad26.COV2.S was intramuscular, at either 5x10^10 or 1x10^11 viral particles, delivered as one shot or as two shots spaced 56 days apart. The TCR-sequenced set comprised about 32 samples: roughly 19 Ad26.COV2.S vaccine recipients, 5 placebo recipients and 8 SARS-CoV-2 convalescent individuals. Sequencing of the TCRbeta repertoire served to evaluate the specificity and breadth of SARS-CoV-2-reactive T cell receptors following Ad26.COV2.S vaccination.

Findings and caveats that apply to the study as a whole: Comparing responses between vaccine doses or regimens was not something the study was powered to do. Compared with placebo recipients, Ad26.COV2.S recipients showed higher spike-specific TCR breadth (P = 0.0014). According to the authors, total T cell responses may have been underestimated by the TCR breadth and depth analyses. Substantial breadth of spike-specific CD8+ and CD4+ T cell responses was reported after vaccination. Vaccine and placebo recipients had comparable non-spike TCR breadth, which fits with the vaccine containing only spike.

The treatment or condition label, read with the paper, signifies: roughly 20 received Ad26.COV2.S at low or high dose, single or two shots; 5 received placebo; per-sample allocation not given. Repertoires of vaccine and placebo recipients were sequenced from samples taken on day 63 after the first injection. In Cohort 1b, about two dozen adults aged 18-55 years were enrolled at a single site in Boston, USA, between 29 July and 7 August 2020. Ad26.COV2.S consisted of a replication-incompetent adenovirus type 26 vector by which a prefusion-stabilized SARS-CoV-2 spike protein from the original Wuhan strain was expressed. The CDR3 sequence holds 18 residues, the cysteine and phenylalanine included. Just the 54-base CDR3 DNA is kept, in frame starting at base 1. As encoded in the germline V gene, CDR1 is SGHTA while CDR2 is FQGNSA. For this chain, trimming is 2 bases at the V end and 4 bases at the J end, and the number of junction bases without a gene match is 11.

This TCR came from a person between 18 and 65 years old who received the Ad26.COV2.S COVID-19 vaccine or a placebo. Rearrangement joined TRBV7-2 to TRBJ2-1; TRBD2 fits 10 bases in the junction. The source was peripheral blood, collected in a trial of Ad26.COV2.S vaccine versus placebo. The DNA sequence is given as TGTGCCAGCAGCTTATGGGGCCCTAGCGGGAGCTCGTACAATGAGCAGTTCTTC. The translation is CASSLWGPSGSSYNEQFF.